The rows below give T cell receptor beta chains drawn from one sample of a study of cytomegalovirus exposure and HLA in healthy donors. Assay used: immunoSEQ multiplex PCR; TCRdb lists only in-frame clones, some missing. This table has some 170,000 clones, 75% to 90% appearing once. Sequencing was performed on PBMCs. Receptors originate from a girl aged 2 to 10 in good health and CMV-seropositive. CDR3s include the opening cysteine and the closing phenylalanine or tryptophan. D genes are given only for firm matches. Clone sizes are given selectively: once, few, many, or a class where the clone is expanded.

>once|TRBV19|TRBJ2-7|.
TGTGCCAGTAGTATAGATTCGGGATTAGAGGACGAGCAGTACTTC
CASSIDSGLEDEQYF
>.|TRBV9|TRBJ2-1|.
TGTGCCAGCAGCCCACTAGACAATGAGCAGTTCTTC
CASSPLDNEQFF
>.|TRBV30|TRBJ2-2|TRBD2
TGTGCCTGGATCGGGACTAGCGGGAGGTCTTATAACACCGGGGAGCTGTTTTTT
CAWIGTSGRSYNTGELFF
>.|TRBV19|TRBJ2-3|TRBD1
TGTGCCAGTAGTTTACACAGGGGAAACACAGATACGCAGTATTTT
CASSLHRGNTDTQYF
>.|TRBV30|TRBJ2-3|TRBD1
TGTGCCTGGAGCGATTACAGGGGGCAGGGGAAGTTT
CAWSDYRGQGKF
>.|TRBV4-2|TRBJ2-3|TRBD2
TGTGCCAGCAGCCACAGAACGGCGGGAGGGGGTACAGATACGCAGTATTTT
CASSHRTAGGGTDTQYF
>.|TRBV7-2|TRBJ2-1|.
TGTGCCAGCAGCTCGGGACTGTTTTACAATGAGCAGTTCTTC
CASSSGLFYNEQFF
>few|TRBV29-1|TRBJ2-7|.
TGCAGCGTCCACGACAGTGGCGAGCAGTACTTC
CSVHDSGEQYF
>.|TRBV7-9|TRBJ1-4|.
TGTTCCAGCAGCTGGGGAACCGCAGGGGTAGCTAATGAAAAACTGTTTTTT
CSSSWGTAGVANEKLFF
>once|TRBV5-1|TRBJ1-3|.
TGCGCCAGCAGCTTGCTAGGGACGGACTACTCTGGAAACACCATATATTTT
CASSLLGTDYSGNTIYF
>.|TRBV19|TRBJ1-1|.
TGTGCCAGTAGCCAGGGGCAGGGGAACACTGAAGCTTTCTTT
CASSQGQGNTEAFF
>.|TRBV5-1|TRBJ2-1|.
TGCGCCAGCAGCAGGGCGGGATTGGATGAGCAGTTCTTC
CASSRAGLDEQFF
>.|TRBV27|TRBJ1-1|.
TGTGCCAGCAGTCTTGCCCGGGTCTCGGAAGCTTTCTTT
CASSLARVSEAFF
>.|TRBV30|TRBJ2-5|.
TGTGCCTGGAGTCCCGGGAGACAAGAGACCCAGTACTTC
CAWSPGRQETQYF
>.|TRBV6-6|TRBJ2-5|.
TGTGCCAGCAGTTACGACAGCCCCATCAGGGGGACCCAGTACTTC
CASSYDSPIRGTQYF
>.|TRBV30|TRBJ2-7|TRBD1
TGTGCCTGGAGTGGTCCGGGACAGGTCTACGAGCAGTACTTC
CAWSGPGQVYEQYF
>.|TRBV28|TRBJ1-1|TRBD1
TGTGCCAGCAGTGCCCCGACAGGGGAGAACACTGAAGCTTTCTTT
CASSAPTGENTEAFF
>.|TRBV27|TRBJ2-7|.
TGTGCCAGCAGTTTATATCCGGGCGAGCAGTACTTC
CASSLYPGEQYF
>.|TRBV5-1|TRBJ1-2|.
TGCGCCAGCAGCTTGGCCGGCAGGGGAGATGGCTACACCTTC
CASSLAGRGDGYTF
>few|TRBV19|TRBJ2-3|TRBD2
TGTGCCAGTAGTCCCGGCGGTCTTGGACTAGCGGGTTTCACAGATACGCAGTATTTT
CASSPGGLGLAGFTDTQYF
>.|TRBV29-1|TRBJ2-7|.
TGCAGCGCTGGGGCCCTGACCGAGCAGTACTTC
CSAGALTEQYF
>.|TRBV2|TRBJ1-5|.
TGTGCCAGCACTACAGGGAATCAGCCCCAGCATTTT
CASTTGNQPQHF
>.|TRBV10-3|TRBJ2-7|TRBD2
TGTGCCATCAGTGCCCCGGGAGGGCAGCCTTACGAGCAGTACTTC
CAISAPGGQPYEQYF
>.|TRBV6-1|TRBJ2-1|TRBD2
TGTGCCAGCAGTTTACTAGCGGGATCCAATGAGCAGTTCTTC
CASSLLAGSNEQFF
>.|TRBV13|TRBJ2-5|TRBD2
TGTGCCAGCAGCTTAGGAGTGGGACTAGCAAAGACCCAGTACTTC
CASSLGVGLAKTQYF
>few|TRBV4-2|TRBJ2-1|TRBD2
TGTGCCAGCAGCCAAGGAAGGACTAGCGGCCACAATGAGCAGTTCTTC
CASSQGRTSGHNEQFF
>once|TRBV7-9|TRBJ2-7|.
TGTGCCAGCAGCTTAGTCGGTCAGGGGAACGACTACGAGCAGTACTTC
CASSLVGQGNDYEQYF
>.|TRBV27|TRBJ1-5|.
TGTGCCAGCAGTCCGGGGTTAGATCAGCCCCAGCATTTT
CASSPGLDQPQHF